This T cell receptor beta chain came from a study of long-term antiretroviral therapy in people with HIV. Study results and limitations: Controls showed broader CDR3 length ranges than did the HIV repertoires.

To note about this clone: Its antigen is undetermined.

Assay version v3.0 of immunoSEQ was used, and it was run at survey level. TCRdb's copy holds only in-frame clones and misses some; the assay was immunoSEQ multiplex PCR. Found here are under 45,000 clones, roughly 87% of them singletons; the top ten hold roughly 5.8%. V was shortened by 0 bases and J by 8 bases, with 10 bases between the two germline ends. This CDR3 has 14 residues. CDR1 and CDR2 from the germline V gene are MNHEY and SVGAGI. This rearrangement joins TRBV6-5 to TRBJ1-4; D call uncertain. The clonotype originates from a young man with HIV. The specimen was unsorted PBMCs, collected 1 year after starting antiretroviral therapy. CDR3 DNA sequence: TGTGCCAGCAGTTACTCGCCGGTGGAGGAAAAACTGTTTTTT. This codes for CASSYSPVEEKLFF.